This is a list of T cell receptor beta chains from one sample in a study of blood T cell repertoires in COVID-19. The method was immunoSEQ multiplex PCR; TCRdb's version includes in-frame clones alone and lacks a portion of them. Here the sample spans 50,000 to 65,000 clones, about 91% being singletons. The sequenced sample was peripheral blood. All receptors come from a man between 45 and 60 years old with active COVID-19. Each CDR3 is given with its conserved first and last residue. D genes are given only for firm matches. Clone size is given for some rows only: seen once, a few or many times, or a class if the clone is expanded.

d_call	clone_size	j_call	v_call	cdr3_nt	cdr3_aa
NA	NA	TRBJ2-3	TRBV25-1	TGTGCCAGCATCTCGGGAGGCACAGATACGCAGTATTTT	CASISGGTDTQYF
NA	NA	TRBJ1-1	TRBV3-1/TRBV3-2	TGTGCCAGCAGCCGACGGATAGGGGACTGGACTGAAGCTTTCTTT	CASSRRIGDWTEAFF
TRBD2	once	TRBJ2-1	TRBV20-1	TGCAGTGCCAGTAGACTAGCGGGAGGTGGCTACAATGAGCAGTTCTTC	CSASRLAGGGYNEQFF
TRBD1	NA	TRBJ2-2	TRBV7-2	TGTGCCAGCAGCTTAGGAACAGGGGGCTACACCGGGGAGCTGTTTTTT	CASSLGTGGYTGELFF
NA	NA	TRBJ1-1	TRBV5-8	TGTGCCAGCAGCTTGGTGTTCTATGGGAGGCAAGCTTTCTTT	CASSLVFYGRQAFF
TRBD2	NA	TRBJ2-1	TRBV4-1	TGCGCCAGCAGCCCCCCCGGGACTAGCGGTCACAATGAGCAGTTCTTC	CASSPPGTSGHNEQFF
NA	NA	TRBJ2-5	TRBV24-1	TGTGCCACCAGCCACCGCTCCGAACTCCAAGAGACCCAGTACTTC	CATSHRSELQETQYF
NA	NA	TRBJ2-3	TRBV29-1	TGCAGCGTTGGGGAGAGGCCAGATACGCAGTATTTT	CSVGERPDTQYF
NA	NA	TRBJ2-3	TRBV10-2	TGCGCCAGCAGGCCCGGGAGCGATACGCAGTATTTT	CASRPGSDTQYF
NA	NA	TRBJ1-5	TRBV24-1	TGTGCCACCAGTGACCCCGGGTCTAGCAATCAGCCCCAGCATTTT	CATSDPGSSNQPQHF
NA	NA	TRBJ2-3	TRBV5-1	TGCGCCAGCAGGGAGAATCGGAGGGCGCAGTATTTT	CASRENRRAQYF
NA	NA	TRBJ2-7	TRBV14	TGTGCCAGCAGCCAGACCCTCGGTGGGGCCTCGCCCTACGAGCAGTACTTC	CASSQTLGGASPYEQYF
TRBD1	NA	TRBJ1-1	TRBV4-2	TGTGCCAGCAGCCAAATTAGGACAGGTTACATGAACACTGAAGCTTTCTTT	CASSQIRTGYMNTEAFF
TRBD1	NA	TRBJ1-2	TRBV7-9	TGTGCCAGCAGCTTCGAAGGACAGGGGATAAATGGCTACACCTTC	CASSFEGQGINGYTF
NA	NA	TRBJ2-5	TRBV7-3	TGTGCCAGCAGCCCCGGGTCCTGGGAGACCCAGTACTTC	CASSPGSWETQYF
TRBD2	NA	TRBJ2-3	TRBV20-1	TGCAGTGCTAGTTGGGCGGGAGGCACAGATACGCAGTATTTT	CSASWAGGTDTQYF
NA	NA	TRBJ2-5	TRBV6-2/TRBV6-3	TGTGCCAGCAGTCAACAGGGGGGGCGGACCCAGTACTTC	CASSQQGGRTQYF
NA	few	TRBJ1-5	TRBV6-6	TGTGCCAGCAGTTACTCAGCAGGGAATCAGCCCCAGCATTTT	CASSYSAGNQPQHF
NA	NA	TRBJ2-1	TRBV7-6	TGTGCCAGCAGCTTAGAGTCACAGGGTCTTTACAATGAGCAGTTCTTC	CASSLESQGLYNEQFF
NA	NA	TRBJ1-1	TRBV20-1	TGCAGTGCTAGTGATCAGGGCGGGGGCACTGAAGCTTTCTTT	CSASDQGGGTEAFF
NA	NA	TRBJ2-1	TRBV11-3	TGTGCCAGCAGCTTGACGAGGAATGAGCAGTTCTTC	CASSLTRNEQFF
TRBD2	NA	TRBJ2-3	TRBV7-7	TGTGCCAGCAGCTCGGGACTAGGTGGAACAGATACGCAGTATTTT	CASSSGLGGTDTQYF
TRBD2	NA	TRBJ2-5	TRBV4-3	TGCGCCAGCAGCCAAGACCGGGGGGGGCAAGAGACCCAGTACTTC	CASSQDRGGQETQYF
NA	NA	TRBJ2-3	TRBV3-1/TRBV3-2	TGTGCCAGCAGCCCCTCTGACTGGCAGGATACGCAGTATTTT	CASSPSDWQDTQYF
NA	NA	TRBJ2-3	TRBV20-1	TGCAGTGCTACAATGTCGGGTACGCAGTATTTT	CSATMSGTQYF
NA	NA	TRBJ2-3	TRBV9	TGTGCCAGCAGCGAGACCCTAGCCAGTACGCAGTATTTT	CASSETLASTQYF
NA	few	TRBJ1-2	TRBV4-2	TGTGCCAGCAGCCAAGATGAGAAGGGCTACACCTTC	CASSQDEKGYTF
NA	NA	TRBJ2-5	TRBV19	TGTGCCAGTAGTGCCGACTTGCAAGAGACCCAGTACTTC	CASSADLQETQYF
TRBD2	NA	TRBJ2-1	TRBV18	TGTGCCAGCTCATCCGGGACTAGCCGCTTCGGGGGCAATGAGCAGTTCTTC	CASSSGTSRFGGNEQFF
TRBD1	NA	TRBJ1-3	TRBV30	TGTGCCTTCAAAAAGGGGGCTATCCTTAGGCCTGGAAACACCATATATTTT	CAFKKGAILRPGNTIYF
NA	NA	TRBJ1-3	TRBV18	TGTGCCAGCTCACCCGGGGGTTCTGGAAACACCATATATTTT	CASSPGGSGNTIYF
TRBD2	NA	TRBJ2-1	TRBV3-1/TRBV3-2	TGTGCCAGCAGGTCTAGCGGATACAATGAGCAGTTCTTC	CASRSSGYNEQFF
NA	NA	TRBJ2-7	TRBV11-2	TGTGCCAGCAGCTCTCAAGGACTGTTCTACGAGCAGTACTTC	CASSSQGLFYEQYF
TRBD2	NA	TRBJ2-7	TRBV3-1/TRBV3-2	TGTGCCAGCAGCCGAGGCGGGAGGAACTCCTACGAGCAGTACTTC	CASSRGGRNSYEQYF